This TCR beta chain came from a study of blood T cell repertoires in COVID-19. Background on the study: COVID-19 samples, acute and convalescent, were from the United States, Italy and Spain. In each case, the material was cDNA or gDNA derived from T cells, B-cell-depleted T cells, or PBMCs.

The CDR3 length is 17 residues. Trimming cost V 0 bases and J 4 bases; bases outside gene matches: 8. The germline gives CDR1 SGDLS, CDR2 YYNGEE. In the original processing: From reference gene primer amplification, estimates of nucleated cell counts were derived. Only in-frame clones appear in the TCRdb table, and some are missing; sequencing was by immunoSEQ multiplex PCR. V, J and clone size were drawn from that table, and D and trimming were deduced from the DNA. In the table there are more than 200,000 clones, roughly 87% of which are singletons. The cohort comprised adults aged about 18 to 90 years residing in 20 to 30 US areas.

The source of this sequence is a woman in her twenties or thirties with acute COVID-19. V usage is TRBV9 and J usage is TRBJ2-5; 11 bases match TRBD2. Sequencing used PBMCs or T cells enriched from blood (not recorded which). CDR3 sequence reads: CASSVAASGGRRETQYF. In DNA form, the CDR3 reads TGTGCCAGCAGCGTAGCGGCTAGCGGGGGGAGGAGAGAGACCCAGTACTTC.